What follows are 25 T cell receptor beta chains derived from one specimen sequenced in a study of blood T cell repertoires in COVID-19. The protocol was immunoSEQ multiplex PCR, while the TCRdb copy is restricted to in-frame clones and leaves out a portion. The table includes approximately 300,000 clones, about 82% detected once. The sequenced sample was peripheral blood. The origin of the receptors is a woman in her forties or fifties with active or convalescent COVID-19.

The chain is built from TRBV30 and TRBJ1-1; 9 bases are a match to TRBD1. Germline CDR1 reads GTSNPN; CDR2 reads SVGIG (reference sequence). Unmatched junction bases numbered 23, after V lost 3 bases and J lost 6 bases. The CDR3 loop spans 19 amino acids. CDR3 in amino acids: CAWRVPPSGQGIFLAEAFF. In DNA, the CDR3 is TGTGCCTGGAGAGTCCCCCCCTCGGGACAGGGAATTTTTTTGGCTGAAGCTTTCTTT. The full variable domain, rest sourced from reference TRBV30 and TRBJ1-1, is SQTIHQWPATLVQPVGSPLSLECTVEGTSNPNLYWYRQAAGRGLQLLFYSVGIGQISSEVPQNLSASRPQDRQFILSSKKLLLSDSGFYLCAWRVPPSGQGIFLAEAFFGQGTRLTVV.

The chain combines TRBV15 with TRBJ1-2, with 8 nucleotides matching TRBD1. The CDR3 loop spans 14 amino acids. Trimming cost V 0 bases and J 4 bases; bases outside gene matches: 1. CDR1 and CDR2 (germline): LNHNV, YYDKDF (reference sequence). CDR3 bases: TGTGCCACCAGCAGAGAAACAGGGGGCTATGGCTACACCTTC. Amino acids: CATSRETGGYGYTF.

The CDR3 region is CASSQDRGGHYGYTF. The CDR3 DNA reads as TGCGCCAGCAGCCAAGATAGGGGCGGCCACTATGGCTACACCTTC. The chain links TRBV4-1 to TRBJ1-2, with D tentatively TRBD1 (5 bases). CDR3 length equals 15 residues. CDR1 and CDR2 (germline): MGHRA, YSYEKL. Between the trimmed V and J ends, which lost 0 bases and 3 bases, there was a span of 11 bases.

The rearrangement links TRBV7-9 to TRBJ1-2; 7 bases map to TRBD1. This CDR3 has 15 residues. Germline values: CDR1 SEHNR, CDR2 FQNEAQ (reference sequence). The trim removed 5 bases at V and 4 bases at J, leaving 10 bases unmatched. CDR3 sequence: CASSLSGQPSYGYTF. The DNA of the CDR3 is TGTGCCAGCAGCCTATCGGGACAGCCTAGCTATGGCTACACCTTC.

The chain carries TRBV28 and TRBJ2-7; 7 nucleotides agree with TRBD2. Germline V CDR1 and CDR2: MDHEN, SYDVKM. There are 15 residues in the CDR3. V lost 2 bases and J lost 0; bases outside the gene matches: 4. The CDR3 nucleotides are TGTGCCAGCAGTTTACGCGGGAGAGCCTCCTACGAGCAGTACTTC. As protein: CASSLRGRASYEQYF.

The V call is TRBV24-1, the J call TRBJ2-5; 7 nucleotides line up with TRBD1. Losses at the gene ends were 12 bases for V and 6 bases for J; bases not matched to a gene: 9. Per germline, CDR1 KGHDR and CDR2 SFDVKD. This CDR3 comprises 12 residues. The CDR3 here is CAPRQGGQTQYF. In nucleotides, the CDR3 is TGTGCCCCCCGACAGGGCGGGCAGACCCAGTACTTC.

The chain carries TRBV29-1 and TRBJ1-2; D possibly corresponds to TRBD1 (6 bases). Germline CDR1 is SQVTM and CDR2 is ANQGSEA. There are 12 residues in the CDR3. The CDR3 loop is CSGQRMGYGYTF. The CDR3 DNA reads as TGCAGTGGACAGCGGATGGGCTATGGCTACACCTTC. The full variable domain, with the rest looked up from reference TRBV29-1 and TRBJ1-2, is SAVISQKPSRDICQRGTSLTIQCQVDSQVTMMFWYRQQPGQSLTLIATANQGSEATYESGFVIDKFPISRPNLTFSTLTVSNMSPEDSSIYLCSGQRMGYGYTFGSGTRLTVV.

This clone was observed once. The chain has TRBV7-9 and TRBJ2-3; TRBD2 matches 15 bases. The CDR3 has 17 residues. With 6 bases clipped from V and 0 bases from J, the junction kept 4 bases outside the gene matches. Germline values: CDR1 SEHNR, CDR2 FQNEAQ (reference sequence). The CDR3 coding sequence is TGTGCCAGCAGTCCAGGGACTAGCGGGAGGAGCACAGATACGCAGTATTTT. Its protein is CASSPGTSGRSTDTQYF.

The chain links TRBV7-2 to TRBJ2-1, with D perhaps TRBD2 (6 bases). CDR1 is SGHTA, CDR2 FQGNSA, per germline. The CDR3 runs 14 residues. V was clipped by 8 bases and J by 1 base, with 12 bases between them. CDR3 DNA: TGTGCCAGCGCGCGGGGCGGGTCCTACAATGAGCAGTTCTTC. Its protein product is CASARGGSYNEQFF.

V usage is TRBV7-6 and J usage is TRBJ1-5; 7 nucleotides match TRBD1. The germline CDR1 and CDR2 sequences are SGHVS and FNYEAQ. The CDR3 contains 16 residues. The V and J ends lost 5 bases and 4 bases, in that order; junction bases with no gene match: 11. CDR3 DNA sequence: TGTGCCAGCAGCGCAACAACCGGGACAGCAAATCAGCCCCAGCATTTT. Its translation: CASSATTGTANQPQHF.

CDR3 sequence reads: CASSVQGFSEAFF. CDR3 DNA sequence: TGCGCCAGCAGCGTACAGGGGTTTTCTGAAGCTTTCTTT. The chain recombines TRBV5-1 with TRBJ1-1, with 7 bases that match TRBD1. Germline assignment: CDR1 SGHRS and CDR2 YFSETQ. With 4 bases clipped from V and 6 bases from J, the junction kept 6 bases outside the gene matches. The CDR3 totals 13 residues.

The J gene is TRBJ2-1, the V gene TRBV4-2; D may be TRBD2 (5 bases). Germline V lookup: CDR1 LGHNA, CDR2 YNFKEQ. CDR3 size: 14 residues. Trimming removed 0 bases from V and 8 bases from J, with 11 bases in between. CDR3 in amino acids: CASSQERLAYEQFF. The CDR3 bases are TGTGCCAGCAGCCAAGAACGGCTAGCATATGAGCAGTTCTTC.

The chain recombines TRBV23-1 with TRBJ2-1, with 7 positions matching TRBD2. TRBV23-1 is classed as an ORF, of uncertain function. The J segment lost 8 bases and the V segment lost 0 bases, leaving 19 bases of the junction unmatched. CDR3 length equals 19 residues. DNA for the CDR3: TGCGCCAGCAGTCAATCCCAAGAGCGGGACTTAGATATAGGGGATGAGCAGTTCTTC. Its translation: CASSQSQERDLDIGDEQFF.

J is TRBJ2-2 and V is TRBV5-6, with TRBD1 identical over 10 bases. Germline V lookup: CDR1 SGHDT, CDR2 YYEEEE. This CDR3 has 15 residues. Trimming removed 4 bases from V and 5 bases from J; junction bases left unmatched: 5. The DNA for the CDR3 is TGTGCCAGCAGCGGGGACAGGGGAGGAACCGGGGAGCTGTTTTTT. Protein product: CASSGDRGGTGELFF.

CDR3 amino acids: CASSLLGQASEAFF. The CDR3 region has the DNA TGTGCCAGCAGCCTCCTGGGACAGGCTTCTGAAGCTTTCTTT. The chain joins TRBV9 to TRBJ1-1, with 8 bases aligning to TRBD1. The CDR3 is 14 amino acids. The germline CDR1 and CDR2 sequences are SGDLS and YYNGEE. V lost 4 bases to trimming and J lost 6 bases; unmatched junction nucleotides: 8.

This clone appeared once. The chain joins TRBV6-6 to TRBJ1-1; TRBD1 matches 7 bases. Germline V gene lookup returns CDR1 MNHNY and CDR2 SVGAGI (reference sequence). V was pared by 6 bases and J by 0 bases, with 25 bases of the junction left unmatched. The CDR3 runs to 21 residues. CDR3 loop: CASSKGPYFTRDSQMNTEAFF. CDR3 DNA sequence: TGTGCCAGCAGCAAGGGACCCTACTTTACCAGGGACAGCCAGATGAACACTGAAGCTTTCTTT.

The chain couples TRBV3-1 (or the pseudogene TRBV3-2) to TRBJ1-1; D unresolved. The CDR3 is 14 residues long. CDR1 is LGHDT, CDR2 YNNKEL, per germline (reference sequence). Trimming pared 1 base from V and 0 bases from J, leaving 6 bases between. This CDR3 is CASSQGRVNTEAFF. CDR3 DNA sequence: TGTGCCAGCAGCCAAGGTCGGGTGAACACTGAAGCTTTCTTT.

This chain uses TRBV30 with TRBJ2-7, with D tentatively TRBD1 (6 bases). Germline CDR1 reads GTSNPN; CDR2 reads SVGIG (reference sequence). Trimming cost V 2 bases and J 4 bases, with 12 bases left between them. The CDR3 sequence is 13 residues long. The CDR3: CAWSRTVRYEQYF. The CDR3, as DNA: TGTGCCTGGAGTAGGACAGTGAGGTACGAGCAGTACTTC.

The rearrangement uses TRBV1 and TRBJ1-2. TRBV1 is shown as a pseudogene. This CDR3 comprises 14 residues. The CDR3 here is CTSSYREGLRGYTF. CDR3 sequence (DNA): TGCACCAGCAGTTACCGGGAGGGATTGCGGGGCTACACCTTC.

In its sample, this clone was seen once. J is TRBJ1-6 and V is TRBV19; D possibly corresponds to TRBD1 (5 bases). This CDR3 region has 16 residues. V gave up 3 bases and J gave up 9 bases, with 18 bases separating them. CDR1 LNHDA and CDR2 SQIVND come from the germline V gene (reference sequence). The DNA of the CDR3 is TGTGCCAGTAGTATGAAGGCCGGCGGGGGGGGTTCACCCCTCCACTTT. Amino acids: CASSMKAGGGGSPLHF.

The rearrangement uses TRBV19 and TRBJ2-3; perhaps TRBD1 as D (6 bases). Germline assignment: CDR1 LNHDA and CDR2 SQIVND (reference sequence). V lost 6 bases and J lost 9, with 16 bases in between. The CDR3 is 13 residues long. DNA for the CDR3: TGTGCCAGTAGCATCACAGGGTTTGAGACGCAGTATTTT. Protein sequence: CASSITGFETQYF.

The gene calls are TRBV21-1 and TRBJ2-2; the table calls TRBD2, which could not be checked here. TRBV21-1 is a listed pseudogene. There are 17 residues in the CDR3. CDR3 bases: TGTGCCAGCAACCCCGAACTAGCGGGAGTAGACACCGGGGAGCTGTTTTTT. It yields the protein CASNPELAGVDTGELFF.

This clone was seen once. The genes are TRBV28 and TRBJ1-1; 8 nucleotides agree with TRBD1. The CDR3 contains 16 residues. Germline CDR1 is MDHEN and CDR2 is SYDVKM. V lost 5 bases to trimming and J lost 1 base; unmatched junction nucleotides: 9. CDR3 nucleotides: TGTGCCAGCAGTAGCTCAAATACAGGGGGGAACACTGAAGCTTTCTTT. Its protein product is CASSSSNTGGNTEAFF. The entire variable domain, with the rest obtained from reference TRBV28 and TRBJ1-1, is as follows: DVKVTQSSRYLVKRTGEKVFLECVQDMDHENMFWYRQDPGLGLRLIYFSYDVKMKEKGDIPEGYSVSREKKERFSLILESASTNQTSMYLCASSSSNTGGNTEAFFGQGTRLTVV.

The chain has TRBV12-3 or TRBV12-4 and TRBJ1-1; D remains unclear. The CDR3 runs to 11 residues. V was cut by 8 bases and J by 5 bases, with 9 bases left in between. As DNA, the CDR3 is TGTGCCAGCGGCCCCGGGACTGAAGCTTTCTTT. As protein: CASGPGTEAFF.

This sequence joins TRBV2 and TRBJ1-1; D not resolved. CDR1 is SNHLY and CDR2 is FYNNEI in the germline V gene. The CDR3 has 13 amino acids. Trimming removed 7 bases at V and 7 bases at J, with 16 bases between. The CDR3 DNA reads TGTGCCAGCAATGGGAGGGAGATAGGTGAAGCTTTCTTT. Amino acids: CASNGREIGEAFF.